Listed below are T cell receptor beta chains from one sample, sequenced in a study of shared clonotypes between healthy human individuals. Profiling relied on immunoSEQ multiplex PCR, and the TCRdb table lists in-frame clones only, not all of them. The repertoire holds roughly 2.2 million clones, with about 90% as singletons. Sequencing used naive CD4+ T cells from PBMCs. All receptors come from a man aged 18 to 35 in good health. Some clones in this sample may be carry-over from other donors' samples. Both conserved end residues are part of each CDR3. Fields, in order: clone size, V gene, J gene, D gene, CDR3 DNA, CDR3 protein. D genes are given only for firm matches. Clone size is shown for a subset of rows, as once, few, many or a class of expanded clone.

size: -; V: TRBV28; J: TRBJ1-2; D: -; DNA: TGTGCCAGCAGTTTTAGGGTCTATGGCTACACCTTC; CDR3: CASSFRVYGYTF
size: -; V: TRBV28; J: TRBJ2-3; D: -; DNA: TGTGCCAGCAGTTTATTAGCTACCACAGATACGCAGTATTTT; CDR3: CASSLLATTDTQYF
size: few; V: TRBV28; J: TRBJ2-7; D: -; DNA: TGTGCCAGCAGGTCCCCGGGGGACGAGCAGTACTTC; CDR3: CASRSPGDEQYF
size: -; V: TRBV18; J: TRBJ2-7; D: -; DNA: TGTGCCAGCTCACCACCGGGGGGGCACGAGCAGTACTTC; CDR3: CASSPPGGHEQYF
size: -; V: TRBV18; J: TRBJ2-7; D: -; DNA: TGTGCCAGCTCACCACGTCAGGCAGGGCGCTCCTACGAGCAGTACTTC; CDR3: CASSPRQAGRSYEQYF
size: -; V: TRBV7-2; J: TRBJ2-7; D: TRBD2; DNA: TGTGCCAGCAGCTTAGTCGCTAGCGGGAGTAGGGGGGGCTACGAGCAGTACTTC; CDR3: CASSLVASGSRGGYEQYF
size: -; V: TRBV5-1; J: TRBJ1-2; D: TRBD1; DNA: TGCGCCAGCAGCTCCCAGGGGACAGGTTATGGCTACACCTTC; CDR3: CASSSQGTGYGYTF
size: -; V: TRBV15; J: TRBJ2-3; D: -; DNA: TGTGCCACCAGCAGAGTGGGGGGAGTCACAGATACGCAGTATTTT; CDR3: CATSRVGGVTDTQYF
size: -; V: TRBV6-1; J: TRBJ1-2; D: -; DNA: TGTGCCAGCAGTGAATCAGGGCTGTATGGCTACACCTTC; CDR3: CASSESGLYGYTF
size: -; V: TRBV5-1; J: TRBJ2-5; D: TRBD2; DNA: TGCGCCAGCAGTATTGGACTAGCGGGAGCAGTAGAGACCCAGTACTTC; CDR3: CASSIGLAGAVETQYF
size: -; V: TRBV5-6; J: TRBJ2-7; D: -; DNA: TGTGCCAGCAGCTTGGACAGAGGCTACGAGCAGTACTTC; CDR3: CASSLDRGYEQYF
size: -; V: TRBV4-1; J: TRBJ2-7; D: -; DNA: TGCGCCAGCAGCCAAGGGGTAAGCAGGTCCTACGAGCAGTACTTC; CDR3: CASSQGVSRSYEQYF
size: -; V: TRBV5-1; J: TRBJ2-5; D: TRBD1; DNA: TGCGCCAGCAGCACTGACAGGGCAGAGACCCAGTACTTC; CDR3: CASSTDRAETQYF
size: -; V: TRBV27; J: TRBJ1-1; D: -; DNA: TGTGCCAGCAGTTTTTTAGGGGGTGGGACTGAAGCTTTCTTT; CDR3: CASSFLGGGTEAFF
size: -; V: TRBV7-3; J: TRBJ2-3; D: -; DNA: TGTGCCAGCAGCTTACGGGGACCGCGGGACAAACACCTCACAGATACGCAGTATTTT; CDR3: CASSLRGPRDKHLTDTQYF
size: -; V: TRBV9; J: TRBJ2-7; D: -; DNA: TGTGCCAGCAGCGTAGGCCAGGGAAACTACGAGCAGTACTTC; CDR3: CASSVGQGNYEQYF
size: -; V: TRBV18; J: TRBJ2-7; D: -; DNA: TGTGCCAGCTCAAGGACAGAAGCGGATTCATTCTACGAGCAGTACTTC; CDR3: CASSRTEADSFYEQYF
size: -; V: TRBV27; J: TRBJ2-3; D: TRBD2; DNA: TGTGCCAGCAGTGACTCTAGCGGGCTACTAACAGATACGCAGTATTTT; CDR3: CASSDSSGLLTDTQYF
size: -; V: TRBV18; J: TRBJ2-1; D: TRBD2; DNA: TGTGCCAGCTCACCACTGGTTTCAGCGGGAGGGTCTCTAATCCAGGACAATGAGCAGTTCTTC; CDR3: CASSPLVSAGGSLIQDNEQFF
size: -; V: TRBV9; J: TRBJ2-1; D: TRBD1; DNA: TGTGCCAGCAGCGCTACAGGGGACTCCTACAATGAGCAGTTCTTC; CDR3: CASSATGDSYNEQFF
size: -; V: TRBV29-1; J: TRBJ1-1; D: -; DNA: TGCAGCGTTATTCCGAACACTGAAGCTTTCTTT; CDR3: CSVIPNTEAFF
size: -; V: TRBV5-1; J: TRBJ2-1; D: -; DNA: TGCGCCAGCAGCCCTGGGCATAGCGGACGACGAACATACAATGAGCAGTTCTTC; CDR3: CASSPGHSGRRTYNEQFF
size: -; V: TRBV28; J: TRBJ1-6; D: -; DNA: TGTGCCAGCAGTTTTGGGGTACTTGATTCACCCCTCCACTTT; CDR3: CASSFGVLDSPLHF
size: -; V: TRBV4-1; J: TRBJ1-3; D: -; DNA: TGCGCCAGCAGCCAAGATATCCAGGGAGAATCAGGAAACACCATATATTTT; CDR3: CASSQDIQGESGNTIYF
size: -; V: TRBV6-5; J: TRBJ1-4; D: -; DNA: TGTGCCAGCAGTCTAGACAGGGAAAAACTGTTTTTT; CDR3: CASSLDREKLFF
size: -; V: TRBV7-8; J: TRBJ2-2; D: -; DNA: TGTGCCAGCAGCGCCCCCCGGTGGGGACGGGCCGGGGAGCTGTTTTTT; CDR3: CASSAPRWGRAGELFF
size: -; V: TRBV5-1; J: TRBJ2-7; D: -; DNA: TGCGCCAGCAGCTCGATCCCCGGGCCCGGGTTTGGCGAGCAGTACTTC; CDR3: CASSSIPGPGFGEQYF
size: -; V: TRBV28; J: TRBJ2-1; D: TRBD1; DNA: TGTGCCAGCAGCTGGGACAGGTACAATGAGCAGTTCTTC; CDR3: CASSWDRYNEQFF
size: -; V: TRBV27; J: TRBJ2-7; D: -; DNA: TGTGCCAGCACTCCGGGACGGAGCTTTTCCTACGAGCAGTACTTC; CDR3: CASTPGRSFSYEQYF
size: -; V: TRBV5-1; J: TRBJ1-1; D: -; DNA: TGCGCCAGCAGCTTGCTTCTCGCTGTGAACACTGAAGCTTTCTTT; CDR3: CASSLLLAVNTEAFF
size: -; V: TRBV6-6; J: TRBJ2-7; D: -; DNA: TGTGCCAGCAGTTACGGCGCAACCTACGAGCAGTACTTC; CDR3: CASSYGATYEQYF
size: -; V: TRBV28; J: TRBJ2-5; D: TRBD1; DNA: TGTGCCAGCAGTTCCGGGACAGGGGGAGAGACCCAGTACTTC; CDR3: CASSSGTGGETQYF
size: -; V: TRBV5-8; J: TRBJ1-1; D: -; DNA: TGTGCCAGCAGCCCGGGAGACTGGAGAAGCACTGAAGCTTTCTTT; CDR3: CASSPGDWRSTEAFF
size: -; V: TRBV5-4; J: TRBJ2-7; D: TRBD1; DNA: TGTGCCAGCAGACAAGGACAGGGAGATCCCTACGAGCAGTACTTC; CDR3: CASRQGQGDPYEQYF
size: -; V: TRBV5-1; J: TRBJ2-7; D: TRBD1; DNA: TGCGCCAGCAGCTTGGACCACAGGCAAGGGACAGGGTTCTACGAGCAGTACTTC; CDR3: CASSLDHRQGTGFYEQYF
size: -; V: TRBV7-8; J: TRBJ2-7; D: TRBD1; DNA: TGTGCCAGCAGCTCGACAGGGGGCGAGCAGTACTTC; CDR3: CASSSTGGEQYF
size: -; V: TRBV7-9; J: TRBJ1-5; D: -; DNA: TGTGCCAGCAGCTTACCGGGGGGTCTTCAGCCCCAGCATTTT; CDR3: CASSLPGGLQPQHF
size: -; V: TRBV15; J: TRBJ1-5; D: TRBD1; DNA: TGTGCCACCAGCACAACCACGACAGGGGAAGCCCATCAGCCCCAGCATTTT; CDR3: CATSTTTTGEAHQPQHF
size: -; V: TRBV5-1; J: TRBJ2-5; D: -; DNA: TGCGCCAGCAGCTTGAGAGGAACCCAAGAGACCCAGTACTTC; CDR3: CASSLRGTQETQYF
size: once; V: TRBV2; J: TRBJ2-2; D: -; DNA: TGTGCCAGCAGCACGGAGGCAACCGGCACCGGGGAGCTGTTTTTT; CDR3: CASSTEATGTGELFF
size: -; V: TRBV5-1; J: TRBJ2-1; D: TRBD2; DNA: TGCGCCAGCAGACCGGGACTAGCGGGAGGAAAGCCGGACAATGAGCAGTTCTTC; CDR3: CASRPGLAGGKPDNEQFF
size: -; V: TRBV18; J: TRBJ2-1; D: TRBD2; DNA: TGTGCCAGCTCACCGATAGCGGGATTAGGCAATGAGCAGTTCTTC; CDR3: CASSPIAGLGNEQFF
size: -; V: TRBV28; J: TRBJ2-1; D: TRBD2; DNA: TGTGCCAGCAGCACAACTAGCGATAGCTCCTACAATGAGCAGTTCTTC; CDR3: CASSTTSDSSYNEQFF
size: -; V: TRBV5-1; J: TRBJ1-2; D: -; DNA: TGCGCCAGCAGTGTTGGAAGTTCCTCCTCGAACTATGGCTACACCTTC; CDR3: CASSVGSSSSNYGYTF
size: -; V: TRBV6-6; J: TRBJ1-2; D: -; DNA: TGTGCCAGCAGTCGACTCGGGACGGAAGCCTATGGCTACACCTTC; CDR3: CASSRLGTEAYGYTF
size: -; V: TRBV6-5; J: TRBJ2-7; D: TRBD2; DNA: TGTGCCAGCAGTACCGGGACTAGCTACGAGCAGTACTTC; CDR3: CASSTGTSYEQYF
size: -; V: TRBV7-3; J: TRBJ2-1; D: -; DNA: TGTGCCAGCAGCCCCCGCGCCGGCAGGGAAACGAACAATGAGCAGTTCTTC; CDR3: CASSPRAGRETNNEQFF
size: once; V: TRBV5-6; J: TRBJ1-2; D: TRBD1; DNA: TGTGCCAGCAGCTTGGTAGAGGGGGCGCGGGGCTATGGCTACACCTTC; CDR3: CASSLVEGARGYGYTF
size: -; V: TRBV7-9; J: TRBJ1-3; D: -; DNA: TGTGCCAGCAGCTTAGGGCAGAGCTCTGGAAACACCATATATTTT; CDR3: CASSLGQSSGNTIYF
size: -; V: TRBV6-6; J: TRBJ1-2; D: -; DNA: TGTGCCAGCAGTTACCGGCAGGGAAGCTATGGCTACACCTTC; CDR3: CASSYRQGSYGYTF
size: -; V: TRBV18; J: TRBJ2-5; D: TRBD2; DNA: TGTGCCAGCTCACCAAATCTAGCGGGAGAGGAGACCCAGTACTTC; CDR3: CASSPNLAGEETQYF
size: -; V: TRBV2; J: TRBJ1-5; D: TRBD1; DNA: TGTGCCAGCAGGCAGACAGGGAGAGGTCAGCCCCAGCATTTT; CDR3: CASRQTGRGQPQHF
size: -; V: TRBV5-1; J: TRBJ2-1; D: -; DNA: TGCGCCAGCAGCTTTCGGGGAACGGATAGCTCCTACAATGAGCAGTTCTTC; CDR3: CASSFRGTDSSYNEQFF
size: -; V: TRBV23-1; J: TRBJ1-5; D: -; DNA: TGCGCCAGCTGTCTAAATCAGCCCCAGCATTTT; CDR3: CASCLNQPQHF